These 3 T cell receptor beta chains share one sample of origin, sequenced in a study of blood T cell repertoires in COVID-19. TCRdb's table, derived via immunoSEQ multiplex PCR, lists solely in-frame clones and lacks some. Of approximately 220,000 clones in the sample, approximately 88% were seen once. Material for sequencing was peripheral blood. These receptors were taken from a man aged 35 to 55 with acute or convalescent COVID-19.

This chain connects TRBV19 to TRBJ1-1, with D perhaps TRBD1 (6 bases). The V end lost 9 bases, the J end lost 0 bases, and 14 bases lay between the germline ends. Germline CDR1 and CDR2: LNHDA and SQIVND (reference sequence). This CDR3 region has 14 residues. The DNA of the CDR3 is TGTGCCAGCCGCACAGGGCCCGTGAACACTGAAGCTTTCTTT. Translation: CASRTGPVNTEAFF.

The chain carries TRBV6-5 and TRBJ2-5; D perhaps matches TRBD1 (6 bases). This CDR3 spans 15 amino acids. With 7 bases removed from V and 2 bases from J, the gap between germline ends came to 17 bases. Germline-derived CDR1 and CDR2 are MNHEY and SVGAGI. The CDR3 is CASTIDIRGQETQYF. The CDR3 nucleotides are TGTGCCAGCACGATCGATATAAGGGGGCAAGAGACCCAGTACTTC.

This CDR3 is CASSTVGGIASNEQFF. CDR3 DNA sequence: TGTGCCAGCAGCACTGTCGGGGGTATTGCATCCAATGAGCAGTTCTTC. The chain employs TRBV7-3 and TRBJ2-1, with a tentative D call TRBD2 (6 bases). There are 16 residues in the CDR3. With 5 bases removed from V and 6 bases from J, the gap between germline ends came to 20 bases. Germline CDR1 and CDR2: SGHTA and FQGTGA. Supplemented by reference TRBV7-3 and TRBJ2-1, the full variable domain reads GAGVSQTPSNKVTEKGKYVELRCDPISGHTALYWYRQSLGQGPEFLIYFQGTGAADDSGLPNDRFFAVRPEGSVSTLKIQRTERGDSAVYLCASSTVGGIASNEQFFGPGTRLTVL.